The T cell receptor beta chain under discussion was sequenced for a study of vaccination and CD4 T cells after COVID-19. CDR3 size: 15 residues. Germline V lookup: CDR1 SGHAT, CDR2 FQDESV (reference sequence). Trimming pared 4 bases from V and 7 bases from J, leaving 14 bases between. Treatment reported: approximately 9-day PBMC culture with coronavirus spike peptide pools or control peptides (ViraFEST assay). Under the ViraFEST approach, antigen-specific T cells were expanded with peptide pools and TCRs subsequently sequenced. Findings of the study overall: Within the convalescent patients, a median approximately 86% of the SARS-CoV-2-reactive clones were ones that appeared only post-vaccination.

In this sample, this clonotype turned up a few times. No antigen is known for it. The Oncomine TCR Beta short-read assay generated sequence data from the DNA of cultured CD4+ T cells. MiXCR, applied by TCRdb to the PCR reads, yields one record per CDR3 protein. The repertoire consists of about 12,000 distinct CDR3 sequences, with around 35% occurring once and the leading ten covering roughly 18%. The J gene is TRBJ1-6, the V gene TRBV11-1, with D uncertain. Sequenced: cultured CD4+ T cells from blood. The TCR was taken from a human donor with COVID-19. For the CDR3, the DNA is TGTGCCAGCAGCTCGGGCGGGCCGCGGAATTCACCCCTCCACTTT. This gives the protein CASSSGGPRNSPLHF.